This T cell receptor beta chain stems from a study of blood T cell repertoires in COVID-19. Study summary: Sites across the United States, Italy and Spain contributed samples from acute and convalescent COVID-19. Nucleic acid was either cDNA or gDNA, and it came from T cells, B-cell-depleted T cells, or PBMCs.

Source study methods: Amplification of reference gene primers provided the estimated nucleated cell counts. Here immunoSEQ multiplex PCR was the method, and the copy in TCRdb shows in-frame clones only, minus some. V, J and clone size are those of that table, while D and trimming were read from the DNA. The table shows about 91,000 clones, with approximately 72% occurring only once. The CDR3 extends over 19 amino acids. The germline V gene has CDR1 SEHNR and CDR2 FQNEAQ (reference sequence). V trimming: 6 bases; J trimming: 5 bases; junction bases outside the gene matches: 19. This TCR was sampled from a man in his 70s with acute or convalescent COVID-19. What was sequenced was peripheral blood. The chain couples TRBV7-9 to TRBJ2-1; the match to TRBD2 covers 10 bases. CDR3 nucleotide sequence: TGTGCCAGCAGATTCCCGACCCTTCAGCGGGAGGGCCTCGACAATGAGCAGTTCTTC. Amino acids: CASRFPTLQREGLDNEQFF.